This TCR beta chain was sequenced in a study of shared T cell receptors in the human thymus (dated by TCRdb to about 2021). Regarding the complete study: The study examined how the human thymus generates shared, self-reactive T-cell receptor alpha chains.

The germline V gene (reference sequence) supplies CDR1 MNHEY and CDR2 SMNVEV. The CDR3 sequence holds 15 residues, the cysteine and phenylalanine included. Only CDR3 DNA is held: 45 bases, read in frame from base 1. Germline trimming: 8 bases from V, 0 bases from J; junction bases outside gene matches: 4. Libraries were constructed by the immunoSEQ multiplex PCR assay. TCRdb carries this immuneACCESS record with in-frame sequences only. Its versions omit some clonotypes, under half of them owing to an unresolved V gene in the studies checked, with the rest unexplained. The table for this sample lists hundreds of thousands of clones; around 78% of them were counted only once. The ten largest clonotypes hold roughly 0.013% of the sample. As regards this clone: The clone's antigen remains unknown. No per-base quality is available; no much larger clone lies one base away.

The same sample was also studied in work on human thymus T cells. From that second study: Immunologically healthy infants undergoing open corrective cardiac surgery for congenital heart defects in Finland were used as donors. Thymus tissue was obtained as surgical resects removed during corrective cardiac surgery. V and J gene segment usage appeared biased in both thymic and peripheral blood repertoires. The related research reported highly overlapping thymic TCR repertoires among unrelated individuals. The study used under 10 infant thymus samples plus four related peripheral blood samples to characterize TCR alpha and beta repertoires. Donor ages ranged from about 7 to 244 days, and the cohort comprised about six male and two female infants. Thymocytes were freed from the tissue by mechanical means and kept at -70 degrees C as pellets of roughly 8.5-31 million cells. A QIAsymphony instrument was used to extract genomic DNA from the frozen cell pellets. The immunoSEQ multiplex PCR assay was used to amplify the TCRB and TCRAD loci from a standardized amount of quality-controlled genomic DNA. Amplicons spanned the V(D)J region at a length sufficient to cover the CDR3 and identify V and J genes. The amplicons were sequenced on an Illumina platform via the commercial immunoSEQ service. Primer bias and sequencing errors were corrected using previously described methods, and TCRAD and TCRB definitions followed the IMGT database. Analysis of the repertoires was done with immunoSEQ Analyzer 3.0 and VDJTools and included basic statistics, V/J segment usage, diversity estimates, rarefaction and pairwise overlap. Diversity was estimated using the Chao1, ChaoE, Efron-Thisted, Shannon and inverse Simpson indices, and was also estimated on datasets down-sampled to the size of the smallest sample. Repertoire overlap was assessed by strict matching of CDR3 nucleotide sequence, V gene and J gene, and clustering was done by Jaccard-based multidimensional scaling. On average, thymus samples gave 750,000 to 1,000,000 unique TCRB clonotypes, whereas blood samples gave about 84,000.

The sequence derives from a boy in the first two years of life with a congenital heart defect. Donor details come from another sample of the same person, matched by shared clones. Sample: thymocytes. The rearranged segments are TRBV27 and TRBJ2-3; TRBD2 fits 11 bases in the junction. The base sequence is TGTGCCAGCGCTTGGACTAGCGGGAGCACAGATACGCAGTATTTT. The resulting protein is CASAWTSGSTDTQYF.